Described below is a single T cell receptor (beta chain) sequence and its context. As yet, its antigen is unknown. These data belong to a study of T-cell reconstitution after alpha-beta-depleted transplantation in children. As it was prepared, the TCRbeta library received unique molecular identifiers. TCRdb recomputed calls from the PCR reads with MiXCR, one row per CDR3 protein. Here the sample spans just over 950,000 distinct CDR3 sequences, less than 30% being singletons. The study's findings and limits: T-cell counts and diversity at one year post-transplant came mainly from newly produced T cells.

The input for sequencing was PBMCs, mostly from graft donor cells, taken 360 days after TCRalphabeta/CD19-depleted stem cell transplant. This sequence originates from a boy under two years old who had a stem cell transplant for SCID, so the T cells may come from the graft donor.

The CDR3 reads CASSLSGAPSSTEAFF. DNA for the CDR3: TGTGCCAGCAGCTTATCGGGGGCTCCGTCGAGCACTGAAGCTTTCTTT. The chain carries TRBV7-2 and TRBJ1-1; D is perhaps TRBD1 (6 bases). This CDR3 region has 16 residues. The ends were cut back, 2 bases at V and 4 bases at J, with 17 bases in the middle. Germline-derived CDR1 and CDR2 are SGHTA and FQGNSA.